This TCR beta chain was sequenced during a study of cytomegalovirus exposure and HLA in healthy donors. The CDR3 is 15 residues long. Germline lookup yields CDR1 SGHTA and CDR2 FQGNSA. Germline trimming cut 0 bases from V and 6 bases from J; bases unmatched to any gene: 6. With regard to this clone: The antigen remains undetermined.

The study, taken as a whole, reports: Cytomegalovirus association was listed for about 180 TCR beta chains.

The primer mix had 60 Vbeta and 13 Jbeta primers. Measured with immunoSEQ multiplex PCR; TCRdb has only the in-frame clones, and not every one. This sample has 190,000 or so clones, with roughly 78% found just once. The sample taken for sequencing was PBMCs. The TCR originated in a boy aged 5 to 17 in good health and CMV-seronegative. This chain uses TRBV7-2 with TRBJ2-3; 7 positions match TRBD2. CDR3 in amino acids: CASSLAGGTADTQYF. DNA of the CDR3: TGTGCCAGCAGCTTAGCCGGGGGGACCGCGGATACGCAGTATTTT. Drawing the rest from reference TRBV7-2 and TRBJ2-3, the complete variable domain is GAGVSQSPSNKVTEKGKDVELRCDPISGHTALYWYRQSLGQGLEFLIYFQGNSAPDKSGLPSDRFSAERTGGSVSTLTIQRTQQEDSAVYLCASSLAGGTADTQYFGPGTRLTVL.